This T cell receptor (beta chain) was captured in a study of long-term antiretroviral therapy in people with HIV. Study-wide points: Dominating the repertoire at all time points were the clones that expanded before ART. ART preceded a rise in diversity that nonetheless stayed lower than in transplant donor controls.

Germline V lookup: CDR1 KGHSH, CDR2 LQKENI. This CDR3 region has 15 residues. Deletions cut 3 bases from V and 0 bases from J, with 11 bases between. Points on this clone: Antigen: not known.

The assay, immunoSEQ v3.0, was run at survey level. For each individual sample, sequencing targeted about 35,000-50,000 T-cell genomes. Method: immunoSEQ multiplex PCR; TCRdb's copy keeps in-frame clones and lacks some. The sample has under 20,000 clones; 79% are singletons. The sample was unsorted PBMCs, taken at the start of antiretroviral therapy, before treatment. The J gene is TRBJ1-1, the V gene TRBV18; D might be TRBD1 (6 bases). This TCR derives from a man in his late teens or twenties with HIV. The CDR3 here is CASSPPRGVNTEAFF. CDR3 sequence (DNA): TGTGCCAGCTCACCTCCGAGGGGGGTGAACACTGAAGCTTTCTTT.